The rows below give T cell receptor beta chains drawn from one sample of a study of blood T cells in healthy people across ages. TCRdb recomputed calls from the 5' RACE reads with MiXCR, one row per CDR3 protein. In the table there are about 1.8 million distinct CDR3 sequences, about 50% of which are singletons. The sample comprised blood. These receptors all stem from a woman aged 35 to 49 in good health. CDR3s include the opening cysteine and the closing phenylalanine or tryptophan. The order of the fields is V gene, D gene, clone size, J gene, CDR3 DNA, CDR3 protein. D genes are given only for firm matches. Expanded clones get a size class; other rows say once, few or many, or leave the size out.

>TRBV2|NA|NA|TRBJ1-5
TGTGCCAGCAGTGGTGCGCCCTATAGCAATCAGCCCCAGCATTTT
CASSGAPYSNQPQHF
>TRBV28|NA|once|TRBJ1-1
TGTGCCAGCAGTTACGGGAGCAAAGAAGCTTTCTTT
CASSYGSKEAFF
>TRBV6-2/TRBV6-3|TRBD2|few|TRBJ2-4
TGTGCCAGCGGCCTAGCGGGCCGCCAAAACATTCAGTACTTC
CASGLAGRQNIQYF
>TRBV7-2|TRBD1|few|TRBJ2-5
TGTGCCAGAAACCGAGACGACAGGGCGGAGACCCAGTACTTC
CARNRDDRAETQYF
>TRBV29-1|TRBD1|NA|TRBJ2-3
TGCAGCGTGAGGCGGGACAGGGTTCTTATGGGCACAGATACGCAGTATTTT
CSVRRDRVLMGTDTQYF
>TRBV5-1|TRBD2|many|TRBJ2-5
TGCGCCAGCAGCCCTACCCGACTAGCGATAGAGACCCAGTACTTC
CASSPTRLAIETQYF
>TRBV28|TRBD1|NA|TRBJ2-7
TGTGCCAGCAGTACAAGGACAGGGGCCGAGCAGTACTTC
CASSTRTGAEQYF
>TRBV4-3|NA|few|TRBJ2-5
TGCGCCAGCAGCCAAGATCGGAGCCCCGACTTGGAGACCCAGTACTTC
CASSQDRSPDLETQYF
>TRBV20-1|TRBD2|few|TRBJ2-1
TGCAGCTTGTCGGCCCGTAGCGGGGTACGCAATGAGCAGTTCTTC
CSLSARSGVRNEQFF
>TRBV7-8|NA|few|TRBJ2-1
TGTGCCAGCAGCTCAACTATGCCTTCCTACAATGAGCAGTTCTTC
CASSSTMPSYNEQFF
>TRBV7-2|TRBD2|few|TRBJ2-4
TGTGCCAGCAGCTTGGCCGGACTAGTCGTCAAAAACATTCAGTACTTC
CASSLAGLVVKNIQYF
>TRBV20-1|NA|few|TRBJ1-2
TGCAGTGGAGAACGACGGGAATTCTATGGCTACACCTTC
CSGERREFYGYTF
>TRBV12-5|TRBD2|NA|TRBJ2-7
TGTGCTAGTGGTTTTAGCGGGGGCGGCACCTACAATGAGCAGTACTTC
CASGFSGGGTYNEQYF
>TRBV20-1|NA|NA|TRBJ1-5
TGCAGTGCTAGAGGGATTGGCAAAAATCAGCCCCAGCATTTT
CSARGIGKNQPQHF
>TRBV6-1|NA|NA|TRBJ1-5
TGTGCCAGCAGCTCTAGGGGCATTCAGCCCCAGCATTTT
CASSSRGIQPQHF
>TRBV4-3|NA|NA|TRBJ1-2
TGCGCCAGCAGCCAAGGGCCACAGGTTCCAGGCTATGGCTACACCTTC
CASSQGPQVPGYGYTF
>TRBV29-1|NA|few|TRBJ1-5
TGCAGCGTTGAAGACGGAATCAATCAGCCCCAGCATTTT
CSVEDGINQPQHF
>TRBV28|NA|few|TRBJ2-5
TGTGCCAGCAGGTCATTCGGAGAGACCCAGTACTTC
CASRSFGETQYF
>TRBV7-2|NA|NA|TRBJ2-4
TGTGCCAGCAGCTTAGAAGGGGGGCAGGGAGCCAAAAACATTCAGTACTTC
CASSLEGGQGAKNIQYF
>TRBV28|TRBD2|once|TRBJ2-1
TGTGCCTATAGTCCGGGACTAGCGGGGGGGATGAAGTTCTTC
CAYSPGLAGGMKFF
>TRBV20-1|NA|NA|TRBJ2-1
TGCAGTGCTGGAGTTGCGGGGCTGGCCTACAATGAGCAGTTCTTC
CSAGVAGLAYNEQFF
>TRBV20-1|TRBD1|few|TRBJ2-3
TGCAGTGCCAACACGGACAGGGGAAGAACAGATACGCAGTATTTT
CSANTDRGRTDTQYF
>TRBV6-5|NA|few|TRBJ2-7
TGTGCCAGCGAGACAGTCGGGGAAGACGAGCAGTACTTC
CASETVGEDEQYF
>TRBV12-3/TRBV12-4|NA|NA|TRBJ1-1
TGTGCCAGCAGTTTAAGGAGTGGGAGCACTGAAGCTTTCTTT
CASSLRSGSTEAFF
>TRBV7-2|NA|NA|TRBJ1-2
TGTGCCAGCAGCTTTTGGGGGTTTAACTATGGCTACACCTTC
CASSFWGFNYGYTF
>TRBV7-9|NA|NA|TRBJ2-1
TGTGCCAGCAGCTCGGGGGACTTCTCCTACAATGAGCAGTTCTTC
CASSSGDFSYNEQFF
>TRBV11-2|TRBD2|few|TRBJ2-3
TGTGCCACCGCGATACCGGGACTAGCGGGGGAATGGGCAGATACGCAGTATTTT
CATAIPGLAGEWADTQYF
>TRBV25-1|TRBD1|NA|TRBJ2-5
TGTGCCAGCAGTGCCCCCGGGACAGGGGGCGAGACCCAGTACTTC
CASSAPGTGGETQYF
>TRBV2|NA|NA|TRBJ1-1
TGTGCCAGCAGCCTCGCAGAGACTGAAGTTTTCTTT
CASSLAETEVFF
>TRBV6-6|NA|few|TRBJ1-5
TGTGCCAGCACGTCAGTCAATCAGCCCCAGCATTTT
CASTSVNQPQHF
>TRBV7-2|TRBD2|NA|TRBJ2-3
TGTGCCAGCAGCTTAAGTCGGGAGGCAGATACGCAGTATTTT
CASSLSREADTQYF
>TRBV5-1|NA|few|TRBJ2-7
TGCGCCAGCAGCTTGGCCGGGGACGTCGGAGAGCAGTACTTC
CASSLAGDVGEQYF
>TRBV20-1|NA|NA|TRBJ2-7
TGCAGTGCTAGAGATCCGGTTAGAGCCTACGAGCAGTACTTC
CSARDPVRAYEQYF
>TRBV28|TRBD1|NA|TRBJ1-4
TGTGCCAGCAGCCAGAACCGGGACAGGGAAAATGAAAAACTGTTTTTT
CASSQNRDRENEKLFF
>TRBV7-8|TRBD2|once|TRBJ2-1
TGTGCCAGCAGCGTCGCCGGTGGGACTAGCGGGTACAATGAGCAGTTCTTC
CASSVAGGTSGYNEQFF
>TRBV2|TRBD1|few|TRBJ2-7
TGTGCCAGCAAGACAGGGTCCTACGAGCAGTACTTC
CASKTGSYEQYF
>TRBV6-5|NA|NA|TRBJ2-7
TGTGCCAGCAGTAGATCAGGAAGGGGCGAGCAGTACTTC
CASSRSGRGEQYF
>TRBV6-5|TRBD2|NA|TRBJ2-1
TGTGCCAGCAGTTACTCTCGGGGCGGGGGGGCTTGGAATGAGCAGTTCTTC
CASSYSRGGGAWNEQFF
>TRBV4-1|NA|many|TRBJ2-5
TGCGCCAGCAGCCAAGATCGGTACAGGGTATTACAAGAGACCCAGTACTTC
CASSQDRYRVLQETQYF
>TRBV24-1|TRBD1|NA|TRBJ2-3
TGTGCCACTACGGACAGGGTCACAGATACGCAGTATTTT
CATTDRVTDTQYF
>TRBV6-1|NA|NA|TRBJ1-2
TGTGCCAGCAGACCTAATAGACCAGGACGGCTAAATAACTATGGCTACACCTTC
CASRPNRPGRLNNYGYTF
>TRBV4-2|TRBD1|few|TRBJ1-4
TGTGCCAGCAGCCCAATGCCGGGACAGGGGAATGAAAAACTGTTTTTT
CASSPMPGQGNEKLFF
>TRBV6-5|TRBD1|few|TRBJ2-6
TGTGCCAGCAGTGACTCCGGGACAGGTTTCTCTGGGGCCAACGTCCTGACTTTC
CASSDSGTGFSGANVLTF
>TRBV20-1|NA|NA|TRBJ2-5
TGCAGTGCAAACAGGGAACAAGAGACCCAGTACTTC
CSANREQETQYF
>TRBV6-5|TRBD1|NA|TRBJ1-2
TGTGCCAGCAGTCACCTAACAGGGGGCAGGAGGTATGGCTACACCTTC
CASSHLTGGRRYGYTF
>TRBV20-1|NA|few|TRBJ2-3
TGCAGTGCTGGGGGGGATACGCAGTATTTT
CSAGGDTQYF
>TRBV7-8|NA|few|TRBJ2-5
TGTGCCAGCAGCTTCTGGGAAGAGACCCAGTACTTC
CASSFWEETQYF
>TRBV4-2|TRBD1|NA|TRBJ1-4
TGTGCCAGCAGCCAAGACGTGACAGGGTATAATGAAAAACTGTTTTTT
CASSQDVTGYNEKLFF
>TRBV7-3|TRBD2|NA|TRBJ2-1
TGTGCCAGCAGCTTAATAGCGGGGGGGCCGGGGAATGAGCAGTTCTTC
CASSLIAGGPGNEQFF
>TRBV5-1|TRBD1|NA|TRBJ2-3
TGCGCCAGCAGCTGGACAGGGGGCTCTGAAGATACGCAGTATTTT
CASSWTGGSEDTQYF
>TRBV7-2|NA|NA|TRBJ1-6
TGTGCCAGCAGTAGTAACGTGCAGAATTCACCCCTCCACTTT
CASSSNVQNSPLHF
>TRBV9|TRBD2|NA|TRBJ2-1
TGTGCCAGCAGCGTAGATGGTAGCGGGGGGGTTCTCAATGAGCAGTTCTTC
CASSVDGSGGVLNEQFF
>TRBV3-1|TRBD1|many|TRBJ2-4
TGTGCCAGCAGCTCGGGACAGAAAAACATTCAGTACTTC
CASSSGQKNIQYF